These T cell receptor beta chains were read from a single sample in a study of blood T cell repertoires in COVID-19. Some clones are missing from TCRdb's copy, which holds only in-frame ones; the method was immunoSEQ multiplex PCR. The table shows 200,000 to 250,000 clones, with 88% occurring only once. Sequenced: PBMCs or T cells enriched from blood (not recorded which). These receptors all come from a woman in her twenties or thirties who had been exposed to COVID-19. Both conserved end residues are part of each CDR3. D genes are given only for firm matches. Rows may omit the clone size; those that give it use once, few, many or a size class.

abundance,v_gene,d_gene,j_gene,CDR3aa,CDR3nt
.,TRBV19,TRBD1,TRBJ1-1,CASSNTGQGLKSEAFF,TGTGCCAGTAGTAATACTGGACAGGGGTTAAAAAGTGAAGCTTTCTTT
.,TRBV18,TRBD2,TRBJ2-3,CASSSVSGRSGDTQYF,TGTGCCAGCTCATCGGTTAGCGGGAGGTCCGGAGATACGCAGTATTTT
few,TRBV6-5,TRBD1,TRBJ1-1,CASSYGWTGEAFF,TGTGCCAGCAGTTACGGATGGACAGGTGAAGCTTTCTTT
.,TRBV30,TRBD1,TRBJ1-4,CAWRGQGSNEKLFF,TGTGCCTGGAGGGGACAGGGATCTAATGAAAAACTGTTTTTT
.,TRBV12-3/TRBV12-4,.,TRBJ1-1,CASSLAEGREAFF,TGTGCCAGCAGTTTAGCGGAAGGCAGGGAAGCTTTCTTT
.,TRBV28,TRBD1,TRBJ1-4,CASGLLLGGVGEKLFF,TGTGCCAGCGGCCTTCTGTTAGGGGGCGTGGGTGAAAAACTGTTTTTT
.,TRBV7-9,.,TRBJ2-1,CASRGHHNEQFF,TGTGCCAGCAGGGGACACCACAATGAGCAGTTCTTC
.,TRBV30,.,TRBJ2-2,CAWIPQRGWTGELFF,TGTGCCTGGATCCCACAGCGAGGGTGGACCGGGGAGCTGTTTTTT
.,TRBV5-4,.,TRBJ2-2,CASSPATRTGELFF,TGTGCCAGCAGCCCAGCGACTCGCACCGGGGAGCTGTTTTTT
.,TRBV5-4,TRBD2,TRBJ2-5,CASSESGRGRETQYF,TGTGCCAGCAGCGAGAGCGGGAGGGGACGAGAGACCCAGTACTTC
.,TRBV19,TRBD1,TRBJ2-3,CASSMGQGTDTQYF,TGTGCCAGTAGTATGGGACAGGGCACAGATACGCAGTATTTT
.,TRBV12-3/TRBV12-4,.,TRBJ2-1,CASSLGYGNEQFF,TGTGCCAGCAGTTTAGGTTACGGCAATGAGCAGTTCTTC
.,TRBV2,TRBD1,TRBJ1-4,CASRLTGATNEKLFF,TGTGCCAGCAGGCTGACAGGGGCAACTAATGAAAAACTGTTTTTT
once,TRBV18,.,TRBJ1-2,CASSPSRIYGYTF,TGTGCCAGCTCACCCTCTCGTATCTATGGCTACACCTTC
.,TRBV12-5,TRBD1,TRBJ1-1,CASGSPRGQGGGTEAFF,TGTGCTAGTGGTTCCCCCCGGGGACAGGGGGGGGGCACTGAAGCTTTCTTT
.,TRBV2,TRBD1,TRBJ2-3,CASSDSTGWATDTQYF,TGTGCCAGCAGTGATTCGACAGGGTGGGCCACAGATACGCAGTATTTT
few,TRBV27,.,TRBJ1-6,CASSLKGVRSPLHF,TGTGCCAGCAGTTTAAAAGGGGTCAGATCACCCCTCCACTTT
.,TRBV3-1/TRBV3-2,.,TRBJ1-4,CASSQDERTGRRRNEKLFF,TGTGCCAGCAGCCAAGATGAACGAACAGGGAGACGTCGGAATGAAAAACTGTTTTTT
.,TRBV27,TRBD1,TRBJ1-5,CASRNDRGNQPQHF,TGTGCCAGCAGAAACGACAGGGGCAATCAGCCCCAGCATTTT
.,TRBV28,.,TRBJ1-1,CASSSGQDTEAFF,TGTGCCAGCAGTTCAGGGCAAGACACTGAAGCTTTCTTT
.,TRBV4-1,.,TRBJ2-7,CASSQGGVSYEQYF,TGCGCCAGCAGCCAAGGCGGGGTTTCCTACGAGCAGTACTTC
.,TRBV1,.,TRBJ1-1,CTSSQRLWCELVTEAFF,TGCACCAGCAGCCAACGGTTGTGGTGCGAGTTGGTCACTGAAGCTTTCTTT
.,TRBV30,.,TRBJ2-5,CAWSATGPRAQYF,TGTGCCTGGAGCGCAACAGGACCCAGGGCCCAGTACTTC
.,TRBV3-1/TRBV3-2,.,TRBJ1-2,CASSQVSRGTGGYTF,TGTGCCAGCAGCCAAGTGAGCAGGGGCACGGGTGGCTACACCTTC
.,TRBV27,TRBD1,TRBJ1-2,CASSLSGTGIWGGYTF,TGTGCCAGCAGTTTATCCGGGACAGGGATATGGGGAGGCTACACCTTC
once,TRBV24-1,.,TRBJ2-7,CATPSGGEGNEQYF,TGTGCCACCCCCTCCGGCGGGGAAGGCAACGAGCAGTACTTC
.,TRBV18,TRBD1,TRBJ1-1,CASSPKGQTLNTEAFF,TGTGCCAGCTCACCGAAGGGACAGACCTTGAACACTGAAGCTTTCTTT
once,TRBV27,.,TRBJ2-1,CASSLYKYNEQFF,TGTGCCAGCAGTTTATATAAATACAATGAGCAGTTCTTC
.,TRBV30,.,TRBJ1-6,CAWRTGVRTNHPYNSPLHF,TGTGCCTGGAGGACAGGAGTCCGAACCAACCACCCCTATAATTCACCCCTCCACTTT
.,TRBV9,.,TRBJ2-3,CASSVETGKTDTQYF,TGTGCCAGCAGCGTAGAAACGGGGAAGACAGATACGCAGTATTTT
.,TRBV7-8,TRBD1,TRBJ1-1,CASSLSHRGQAFF,TGTGCCAGCAGCTTATCCCACAGGGGGCAGGCTTTCTTT
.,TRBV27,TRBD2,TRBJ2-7,CASSLSRGGSSYEQYF,TGTGCCAGCAGTTTATCCCGCGGGGGGTCCTCCTACGAGCAGTACTTC
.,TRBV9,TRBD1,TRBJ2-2,CASSVGTGDTRELFF,TGTGCCAGCAGCGTAGGGACAGGAGACACCAGGGAGCTGTTTTTT
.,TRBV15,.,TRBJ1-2,CATSRAGAYGYTF,TGTGCCACCAGCAGAGCAGGGGCTTATGGCTACACCTTC
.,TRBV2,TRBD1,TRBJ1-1,CASSERTYQGARGLNTEAFF,TGTGCCAGCAGTGAGCGCACTTACCAGGGGGCGCGGGGCCTGAACACTGAAGCTTTCTTT
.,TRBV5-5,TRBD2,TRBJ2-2,CASSLIIGGLAGVTGELFF,TGTGCCAGCAGCTTGATCATTGGGGGACTAGCGGGAGTCACCGGGGAGCTGTTTTTT
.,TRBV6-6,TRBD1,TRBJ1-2,CASSGTGGAHYGYTF,TGTGCCAGCAGCGGCACAGGGGGCGCACACTATGGCTACACCTTC
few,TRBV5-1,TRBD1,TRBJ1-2,CASSLEGQAYGYTF,TGCGCCAGCAGCCTAGAGGGACAGGCTTATGGCTACACCTTC
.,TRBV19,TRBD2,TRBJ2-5,CASSMGFLAGGFKETQYF,TGTGCCAGTAGTATGGGGTTTCTAGCGGGAGGGTTTAAAGAGACCCAGTACTTC
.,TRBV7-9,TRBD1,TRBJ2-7,CASSSGQGAFVRSYEQYF,TGTGCCAGCAGCTCGGGACAGGGGGCATTTGTGAGGTCCTACGAGCAGTACTTC
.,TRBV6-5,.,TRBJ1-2,CASSYGAGEIYGYTF,TGTGCCAGCAGTTACGGGGCAGGGGAAATATATGGCTACACCTTC
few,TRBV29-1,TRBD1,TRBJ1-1,CSVQGAIGNTEAFF,TGCAGCGTCCAGGGGGCCATTGGGAACACTGAAGCTTTCTTT
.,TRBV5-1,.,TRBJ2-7,CASSLSGYEQYF,TGCGCCAGCAGCCTTAGCGGCTACGAGCAGTACTTC
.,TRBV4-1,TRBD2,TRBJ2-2,CASSQESGSTGELFF,TGCGCCAGCAGCCAAGAGAGCGGGAGCACCGGGGAGCTGTTTTTT
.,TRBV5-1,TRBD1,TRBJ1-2,CASGFPGQGIGYTF,TGCGCCAGCGGGTTCCCCGGACAGGGTATCGGCTACACCTTC
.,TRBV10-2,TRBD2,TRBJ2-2,CASRRTSGMGTGELFF,TGCGCCAGCAGAAGGACTAGCGGGATGGGCACCGGGGAGCTGTTTTTT
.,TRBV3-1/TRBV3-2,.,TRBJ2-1,CASSQVAFSYNEQFF,TGTGCCAGCAGCCAGGTAGCGTTCTCCTACAATGAGCAGTTCTTC
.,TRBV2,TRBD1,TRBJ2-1,CASRTRDRQNNEQFF,TGTGCCAGCAGAACCCGGGACAGGCAAAACAATGAGCAGTTCTTC
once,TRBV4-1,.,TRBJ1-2,CASSQVLQGRGYTF,TGCGCCAGCAGCCAAGTGTTACAGGGTCGTGGCTACACCTTC
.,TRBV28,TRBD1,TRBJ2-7,CASGLFRDRGTYEQYF,TGTGCCAGCGGCCTATTCCGGGACAGGGGGACCTACGAGCAGTACTTC
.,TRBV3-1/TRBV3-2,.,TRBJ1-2,CASSQVRGRDYGYTF,TGTGCCAGCAGCCAAGTCCGGGGAAGGGACTATGGCTACACCTTC
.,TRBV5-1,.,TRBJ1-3,CASRLNRQAGNTIYF,TGCGCCAGCAGACTTAATAGACAGGCTGGAAACACCATATATTTT
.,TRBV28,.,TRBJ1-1,CASSPGGLNTEAFF,TGTGCCAGCAGCCCCGGAGGGTTAAACACTGAAGCTTTCTTT
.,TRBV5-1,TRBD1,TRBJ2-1,CASTVTGAYNEQFF,TGCGCCAGCACAGTCACAGGGGCCTACAATGAGCAGTTCTTC
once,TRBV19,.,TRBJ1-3,CASSLGSSGNTIYF,TGTGCCAGTAGTCTGGGCAGCTCTGGAAACACCATATATTTT